The rows below give T cell receptor beta chains drawn from one sample of a study of blood T cell repertoires in COVID-19. Profiling relied on immunoSEQ multiplex PCR, and the TCRdb table lists in-frame clones only, not all of them. The sample consists of about 200,000 clones, nearly 90% of them appearing once. The specimen sequenced was peripheral blood. The origin of the receptors is a man aged 60-69 years with active or convalescent COVID-19. Each CDR3 is given with its conserved first and last residue. Clone size is stated in some rows and not others, as once, few, many or a class when expanded.

CDR3 length	V gene	clone size	J gene	CDR3 protein
18	TRBV4-2	few	TRBJ2-2	CASSQSASGSANTGELFF
14	TRBV19	once	TRBJ2-7	CASRTDRASYEQYF
19	TRBV27	-	TRBJ2-7	CASSLSPGLAPPPYYEQYF
13	TRBV10-1	-	TRBJ2-3	CASMQGSTDTQYF
17	TRBV7-6	-	TRBJ2-1	CASSLAEGLAILNEQFF
13	TRBV6-5	-	TRBJ1-2	CASRKTGGWGYTF
13	TRBV6-1	-	TRBJ2-2	CASSDRGVGELFF
15	TRBV2	-	TRBJ2-3	CASSEGAGSTDTQYF
15	TRBV19	-	TRBJ2-5	CASSIVGSSQETQYF
17	TRBV19	-	TRBJ2-6	CASSIGGATSGANVLTF
15	TRBV10-2	-	TRBJ2-2	CASEGQPANTGELFF
14	TRBV3-1/TRBV3-2	-	TRBJ2-3	CASSPDRLTDTQYF
16	TRBV2	-	TRBJ1-1	CASRSETGVLNTEAFF
17	TRBV7-9	-	TRBJ1-2	CASSLGRRQTFGDGYTF
16	TRBV4-2	few	TRBJ1-3	CASSREQASSGNTIYF
14	TRBV4-1	-	TRBJ2-7	CASSQETGTYEQYF
15	TRBV7-3	-	TRBJ2-3	CASSSQRGRTDTQYF
11	TRBV2	-	TRBJ1-4	CASSSDRPAVF
14	TRBV19	-	TRBJ2-3	CASSESGGDNTQYF
14	TRBV3-1/TRBV3-2	-	TRBJ2-2	CASADRGNTGELFF
12	TRBV12-3/TRBV12-4	-	TRBJ1-1	CASSFEFTEAFF
15	TRBV5-1	-	TRBJ1-1	CASSLEGYLGTEAFF
16	TRBV4-2	-	TRBJ1-4	CASSSRARTDPEELFF
13	TRBV9	-	TRBJ2-3	CASSATAGDTQYF
12	TRBV5-1	-	TRBJ2-7	CASSVDGYEQYF
18	TRBV2	-	TRBJ2-1	CASSSYSGGSLGVNEQFF
14	TRBV3-1/TRBV3-2	-	TRBJ2-1	CASSPSPGSGEQFF
16	TRBV11-2	-	TRBJ2-5	CASSLGLAGAGETQYF
14	TRBV2	-	TRBJ2-1	CASSVAGGNNEQFF
14	TRBV2	once	TRBJ1-1	CASSALSGNTEAFF
16	TRBV6-5	-	TRBJ1-2	CASSYIRTGSGYGYTF
14	TRBV7-3	-	TRBJ2-7	CASSPSGAPYEQYF
14	TRBV6-5	-	TRBJ2-7	CASSYNPVSYEQYF
13	TRBV6-5	few	TRBJ1-2	CASTPSQGYGYTF
13	TRBV24-1	-	TRBJ1-2	CATMASRGTGYTF
14	TRBV29-1	once	TRBJ2-1	CSANPLQGRNEQFF
16	TRBV5-6	-	TRBJ2-2	CASSLFGGQNTGELFF
18	TRBV5-3	-	TRBJ1-3	CARSPGFGAGISGNTIYF
15	TRBV5-1	-	TRBJ2-1	CASSLGQGAIWEQFF
17	TRBV4-1	many	TRBJ2-1	CASSTPRTSGGADEQFF
15	TRBV6-5	-	TRBJ1-4	CASRLTSDRSEKLFF
15	TRBV11-2	-	TRBJ2-7	CASSIAYRGTYEQYF
19	TRBV5-1	few	TRBJ2-1	CASSSRGGGSGRSYNEQFF
16	TRBV5-1	once	TRBJ2-5	CASSPTGTGGRETQYF
14	TRBV7-8	-	TRBJ2-3	CASKLAGGADTQYF
14	TRBV19	-	TRBJ2-1	CASSAGQTLNEQFF
15	TRBV9	-	TRBJ2-5	CASSVSGGAQETQYF
14	TRBV3-1/TRBV3-2	-	TRBJ1-2	CASSQDIANYGYTF
14	TRBV5-1	-	TRBJ2-7	CASSLGRQGNEQYF
12	TRBV3-1/TRBV3-2	-	TRBJ2-7	CASSHGLYEQYF
17	TRBV5-6	-	TRBJ1-2	CASSLADGPPRDYGYTF
15	TRBV6-5	-	TRBJ1-2	CASEGQGLGNYGYTF
15	TRBV2	-	TRBJ1-5	CASSEGRNSNQPQHF
16	TRBV18	-	TRBJ1-5	CASSPASRGRDQPQHF
14	TRBV5-1	-	TRBJ1-2	CASSTGQPRNGYTF
14	TRBV10-3	-	TRBJ2-3	CAISGGGGTDTQYF
14	TRBV10-3	-	TRBJ2-2	CAIRGLAGDGELFF